The 4 T cell receptor beta chains presented below share a single source sample, sequenced in a study of blood T cell repertoires in COVID-19. Data came from immunoSEQ multiplex PCR; TCRdb stores just in-frame clones and leaves some out. The table has approximately 250,000 clones, around nine tenths seen once. Sequencing was carried out using peripheral blood. The receptor source for this set is a woman in her 70s with COVID-19, enrolled during active disease.

With regard to this clone: A read error may account for a junction end that differs from germline. This rearrangement joins TRBV27 to TRBJ1-2; 8 bases line up with TRBD1. Germline CDR1 is MNHEY and CDR2 is SMNVEV (reference sequence). There are 14 residues in the CDR3. The CDR3 reads CASSLWQGAGGYIF. Written as DNA, the CDR3 is TGTGCCAGCAGTTTATGGCAGGGGGCAGGTGGCTACATCTTC.

This sequence joins TRBV28 and TRBJ1-5; D is undetermined. Germline CDR1 reads MDHEN; CDR2 reads SYDVKM. Trimming removed 3 bases from V and 1 base from J, with 4 bases in between. This CDR3 comprises 13 residues. For the CDR3, the DNA is TGTGCCAGCAGTTTGAGGAGCAATCAGCCCCAGCATTTT. It codes for CASSLRSNQPQHF.

This clone was recorded only once. The gene calls are TRBV10-3 and TRBJ2-1, with D possibly TRBD1 on 6 matching bases. The V and J ends lost 10 bases and 1 base respectively, with 11 bases between them. Germline V gene sequence: CDR1 ENHRY, CDR2 SYGVKD. CDR3 size: 13 residues. CDR3 in DNA: TGTGCCAGTCAGGGGTTATCCTACAATGAGCAGTTCTTC. This codes for CASQGLSYNEQFF.

The V gene is TRBV6-4, the J gene TRBJ1-6, with 8 bases fitting TRBD1. This CDR3 has 14 residues. J was trimmed by 9 bases and V by 3 bases; bases with no gene match: 4. Germline values: CDR1 MRHNA, CDR2 SNTAGT. DNA for the CDR3: TGTGCCAGCAGTGAAGTACAGGGGGGTTCACCCCTCCACTTT. This codes for CASSEVQGGSPLHF.